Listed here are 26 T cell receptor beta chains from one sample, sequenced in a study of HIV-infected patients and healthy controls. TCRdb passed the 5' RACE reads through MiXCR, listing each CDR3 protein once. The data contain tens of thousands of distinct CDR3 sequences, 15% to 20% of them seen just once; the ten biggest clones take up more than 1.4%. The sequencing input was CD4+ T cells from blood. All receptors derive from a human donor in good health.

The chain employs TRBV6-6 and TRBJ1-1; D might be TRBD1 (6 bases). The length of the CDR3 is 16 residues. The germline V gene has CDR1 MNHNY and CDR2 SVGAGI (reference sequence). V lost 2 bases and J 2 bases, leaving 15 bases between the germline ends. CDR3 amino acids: CASSYAAQGPNTEAFF. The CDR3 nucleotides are TGTGCCAGCAGTTACGCGGCACAGGGACCAAACACTGAAGCTTTCTTT.

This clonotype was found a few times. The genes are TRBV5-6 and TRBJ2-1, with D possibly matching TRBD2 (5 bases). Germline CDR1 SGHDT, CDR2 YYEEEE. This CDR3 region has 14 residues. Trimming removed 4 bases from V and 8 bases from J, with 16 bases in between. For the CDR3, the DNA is TGTGCCAGCAGCGCGGATGGGGAGATCCATGAGCAGTTCTTC. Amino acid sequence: CASSADGEIHEQFF.

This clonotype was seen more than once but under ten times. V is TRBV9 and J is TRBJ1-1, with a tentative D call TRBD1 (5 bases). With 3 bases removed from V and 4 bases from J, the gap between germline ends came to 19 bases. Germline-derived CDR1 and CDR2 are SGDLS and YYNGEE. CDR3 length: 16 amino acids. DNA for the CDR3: TGTGCCAGCAGCGCGACCGCCGCCCTTAGGGGCACTGAAGCTTTCTTT. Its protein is CASSATAALRGTEAFF.

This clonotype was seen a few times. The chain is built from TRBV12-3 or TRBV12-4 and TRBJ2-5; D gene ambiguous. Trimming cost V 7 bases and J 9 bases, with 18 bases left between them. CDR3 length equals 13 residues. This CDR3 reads CASTNFLLEAQYF. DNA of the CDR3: TGTGCCAGCACTAATTTCCTCCTTGAGGCCCAGTACTTC.

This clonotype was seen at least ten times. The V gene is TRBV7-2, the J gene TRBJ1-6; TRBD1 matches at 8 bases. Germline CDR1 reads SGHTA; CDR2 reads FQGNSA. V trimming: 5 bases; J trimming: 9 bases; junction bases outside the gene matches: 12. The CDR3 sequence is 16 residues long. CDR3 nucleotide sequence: TGTGCCAGCAGCCCTCGAAGGACAGGGCCGGGTTCACCCCTCCACTTT. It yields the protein CASSPRRTGPGSPLHF. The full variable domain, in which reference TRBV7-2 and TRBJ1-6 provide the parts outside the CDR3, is GAGVSQSPSNKVTEKGKDVELRCDPISGHTALYWYRQSLGQGLEFLIYFQGNSAPDKSGLPSDRFSAERTGGSVSTLTIQRTQQEDSAVYLCASSPRRTGPGSPLHFGNGTRLTVT.

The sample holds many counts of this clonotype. For the CDR3, the DNA is TGTGCCAGTAGTTTGACAGGCGACACTGAAGCTTTCTTT. Translation gives CASSLTGDTEAFF. V gene TRBV19 combines with J gene TRBJ1-1; the D gene is possibly TRBD1 (6 bases). Germline CDR1 LNHDA, CDR2 SQIVND (reference sequence). The V and J ends lost 5 bases and 3 bases respectively, with 10 bases between them. CDR3 length: 13 amino acids.

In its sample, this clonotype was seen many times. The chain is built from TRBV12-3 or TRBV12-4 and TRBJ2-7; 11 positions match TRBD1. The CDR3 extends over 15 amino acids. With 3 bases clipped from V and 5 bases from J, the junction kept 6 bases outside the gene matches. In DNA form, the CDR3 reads TGTGCCAGCAGTTTTTGGACAGGGGGCGGCAACGAGCAGTACTTC. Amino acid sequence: CASSFWTGGGNEQYF.

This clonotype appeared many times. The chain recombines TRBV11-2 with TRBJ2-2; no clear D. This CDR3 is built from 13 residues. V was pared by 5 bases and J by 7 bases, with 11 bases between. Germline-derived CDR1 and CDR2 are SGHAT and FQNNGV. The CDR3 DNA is TGTGCCAGCAGCCGGAGACTCGACGGGGAGCTGTTTTTT. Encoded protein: CASSRRLDGELFF.

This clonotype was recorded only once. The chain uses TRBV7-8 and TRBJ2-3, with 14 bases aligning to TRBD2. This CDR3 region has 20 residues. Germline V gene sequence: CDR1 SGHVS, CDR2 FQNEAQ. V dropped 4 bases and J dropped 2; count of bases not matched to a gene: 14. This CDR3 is CASSYERAGLAGGFTDTQYF. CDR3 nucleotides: TGTGCCAGCAGCTACGAAAGGGCCGGACTAGCGGGGGGCTTCACAGATACGCAGTATTTT.

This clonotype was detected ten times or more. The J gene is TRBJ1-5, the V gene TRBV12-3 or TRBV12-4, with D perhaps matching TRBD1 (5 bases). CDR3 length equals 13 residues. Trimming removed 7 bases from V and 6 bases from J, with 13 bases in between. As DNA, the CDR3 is TGTGCCAGCACTATACGGGACGGTCAGCCCCAGCATTTT. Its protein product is CASTIRDGQPQHF.

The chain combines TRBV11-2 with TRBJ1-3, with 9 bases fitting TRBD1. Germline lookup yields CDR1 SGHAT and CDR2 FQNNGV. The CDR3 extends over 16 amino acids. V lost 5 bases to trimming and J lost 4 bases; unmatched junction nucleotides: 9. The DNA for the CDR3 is TGTGCCAGCAGCATCGGGACAGGGTCTTCCGGAAACACCATATATTTT. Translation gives CASSIGTGSSGNTIYF.

CDR3 coding DNA: TGTGCCAGCAGGACAGGCCCCGATACGCAGTATTTT. This gives the protein CASRTGPDTQYF. This chain connects TRBV7-9 to TRBJ2-3; the D gene is possibly TRBD1 (6 bases). This CDR3 is built from 12 residues. Germline lookup yields CDR1 SEHNR and CDR2 FQNEAQ (reference sequence). Trimming pared 6 bases from V and 6 bases from J, leaving 10 bases between.

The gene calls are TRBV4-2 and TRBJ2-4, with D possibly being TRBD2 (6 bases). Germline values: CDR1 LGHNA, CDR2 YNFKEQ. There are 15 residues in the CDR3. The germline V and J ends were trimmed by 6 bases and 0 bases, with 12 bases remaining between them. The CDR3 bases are TGTGCCAGCAGTCGCGGGAACCTAGCCAAAAACATTCAGTACTTC. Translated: CASSRGNLAKNIQYF.

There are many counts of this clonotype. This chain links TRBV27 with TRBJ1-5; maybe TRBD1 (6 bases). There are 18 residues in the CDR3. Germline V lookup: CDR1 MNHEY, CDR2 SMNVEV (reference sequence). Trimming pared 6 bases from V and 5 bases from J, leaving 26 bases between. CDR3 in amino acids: CASSLDATTGIGDQPQHF. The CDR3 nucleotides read TGTGCCAGCAGCCTTGACGCTACCACAGGGATCGGAGATCAGCCCCAGCATTTT.

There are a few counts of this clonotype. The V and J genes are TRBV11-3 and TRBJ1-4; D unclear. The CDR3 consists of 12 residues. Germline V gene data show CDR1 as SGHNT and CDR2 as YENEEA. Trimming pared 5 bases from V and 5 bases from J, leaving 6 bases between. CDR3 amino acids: CASSRVNEKLFF. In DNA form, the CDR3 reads TGTGCCAGCAGCCGCGTGAATGAAAAACTGTTTTTT.

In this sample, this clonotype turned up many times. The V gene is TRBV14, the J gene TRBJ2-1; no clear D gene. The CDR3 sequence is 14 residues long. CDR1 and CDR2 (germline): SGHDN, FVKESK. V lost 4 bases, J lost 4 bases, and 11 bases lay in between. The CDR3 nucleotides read TGTGCCAGCAGCCCCCGTCTCTCATACAATGAGCAGTTCTTC. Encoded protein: CASSPRLSYNEQFF.

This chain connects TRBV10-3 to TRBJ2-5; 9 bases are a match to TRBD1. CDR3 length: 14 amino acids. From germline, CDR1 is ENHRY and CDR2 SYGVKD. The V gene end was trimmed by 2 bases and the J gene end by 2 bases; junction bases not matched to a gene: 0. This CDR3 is CAISEGTGQETQYF. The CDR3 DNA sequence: TGTGCCATCAGTGAGGGGACAGGGCAAGAGACCCAGTACTTC.

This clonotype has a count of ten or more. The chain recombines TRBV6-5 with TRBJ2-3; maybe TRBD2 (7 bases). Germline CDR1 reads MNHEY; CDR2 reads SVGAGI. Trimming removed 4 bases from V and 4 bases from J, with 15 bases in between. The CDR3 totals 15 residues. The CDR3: CASSSAGAQADTQYF. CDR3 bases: TGTGCCAGCAGTTCCGCGGGGGCGCAGGCAGATACGCAGTATTTT.

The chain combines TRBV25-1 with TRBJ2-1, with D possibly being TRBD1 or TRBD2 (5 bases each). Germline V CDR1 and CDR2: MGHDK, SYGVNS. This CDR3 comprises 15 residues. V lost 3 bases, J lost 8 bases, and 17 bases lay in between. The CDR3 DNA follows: TGTGCCAGCAGTGAGCCGGGACCCCTGTTGGATGAGCAGTTCTTC. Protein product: CASSEPGPLLDEQFF.

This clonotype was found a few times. The CDR3 coding sequence is TGCAGCGTACTCACCGACGGGAGCTCCTACAATGAGCAGTTCTTC. Translated: CSVLTDGSSYNEQFF. The chain links TRBV29-1 to TRBJ2-1, with D tentatively TRBD2 (6 bases). Germline V CDR1 and CDR2: SQVTM, ANQGSEA. The CDR3 extends over 15 amino acids. Trimming cost V 6 bases and J 0 bases, with 15 bases left between them.

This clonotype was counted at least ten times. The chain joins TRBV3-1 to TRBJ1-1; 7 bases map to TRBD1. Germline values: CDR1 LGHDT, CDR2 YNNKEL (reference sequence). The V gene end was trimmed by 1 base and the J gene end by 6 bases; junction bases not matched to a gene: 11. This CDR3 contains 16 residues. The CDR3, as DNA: TGTGCCAGCAGCCAAGTCGGGACAGTGAGTGGGGCTGAAGCTTTCTTT. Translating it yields CASSQVGTVSGAEAFF.

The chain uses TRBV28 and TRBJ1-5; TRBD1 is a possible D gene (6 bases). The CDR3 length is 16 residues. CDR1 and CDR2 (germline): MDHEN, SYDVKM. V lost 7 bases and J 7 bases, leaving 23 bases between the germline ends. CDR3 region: CASNRPGQFVLQPQHF. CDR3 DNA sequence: TGTGCCAGCAACCGACCCGGACAGTTCGTCCTGCAGCCCCAGCATTTT. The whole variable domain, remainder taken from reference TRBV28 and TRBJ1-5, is DVKVTQSSRYLVKRTGEKVFLECVQDMDHENMFWYRQDPGLGLRLIYFSYDVKMKEKGDIPEGYSVSREKKERFSLILESASTNQTSMYLCASNRPGQFVLQPQHFGDGTRLSIL.

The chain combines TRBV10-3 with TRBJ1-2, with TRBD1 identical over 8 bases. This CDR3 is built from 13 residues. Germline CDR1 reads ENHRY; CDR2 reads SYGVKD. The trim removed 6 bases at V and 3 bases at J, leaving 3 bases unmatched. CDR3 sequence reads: CAISSDRDYGYTF. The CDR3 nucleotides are TGTGCCATCAGCTCGGACAGGGACTATGGCTACACCTTC.

The CDR3 is CSVGAGRANQPQHF. DNA for the CDR3: TGCAGCGTTGGGGCAGGGCGGGCCAATCAGCCCCAGCATTTT. The chain recombines TRBV29-1 with TRBJ1-5; D perhaps matches TRBD1 (5 bases). V lost 4 bases and J lost 3, with 13 bases in between. Germline lookup yields CDR1 SQVTM and CDR2 ANQGSEA. The CDR3 runs 14 residues.

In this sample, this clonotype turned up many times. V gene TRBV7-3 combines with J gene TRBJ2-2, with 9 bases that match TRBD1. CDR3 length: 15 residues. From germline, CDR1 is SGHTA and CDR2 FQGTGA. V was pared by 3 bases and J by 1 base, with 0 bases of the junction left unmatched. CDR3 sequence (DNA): TGTGCCAGCAGCTTGGGACAGGGGAACACCGGGGAGCTGTTTTTT. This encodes CASSLGQGNTGELFF.

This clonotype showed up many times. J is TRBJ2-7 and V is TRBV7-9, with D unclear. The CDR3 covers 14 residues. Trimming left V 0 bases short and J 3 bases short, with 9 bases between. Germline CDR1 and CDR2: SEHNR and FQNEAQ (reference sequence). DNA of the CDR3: TGTGCCAGCAGCTTAGCGCCAGAGAACTACGAGCAGTACTTC. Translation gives CASSLAPENYEQYF.